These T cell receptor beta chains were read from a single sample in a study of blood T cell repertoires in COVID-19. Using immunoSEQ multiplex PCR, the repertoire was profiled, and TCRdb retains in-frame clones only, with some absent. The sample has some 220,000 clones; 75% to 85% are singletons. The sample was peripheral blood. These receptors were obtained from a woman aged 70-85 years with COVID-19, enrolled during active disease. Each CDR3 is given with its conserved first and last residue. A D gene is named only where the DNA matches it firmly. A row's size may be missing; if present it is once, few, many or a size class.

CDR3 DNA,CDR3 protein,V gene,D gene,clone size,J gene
TGTGCCAGCAGCCGATTAGTTAGCTACAATGAGCAGTTCTTC,CASSRLVSYNEQFF,TRBV3-1/TRBV3-2,-,once,TRBJ2-1
TGTGCCAGCTCAAGTAGGGGATTGATCACAGATACGCAGTATTTT,CASSSRGLITDTQYF,TRBV18,-,-,TRBJ2-3
TGTGCCAGCTACCGGGACTCGTACAATGAGCAGTTCTTC,CASYRDSYNEQFF,TRBV18,-,-,TRBJ2-1
TGTGCCATCAGTGGACTAGCCAATGAGCAGTTCTTC,CAISGLANEQFF,TRBV10-3,TRBD2,-,TRBJ2-1
TGCGCCAGCAGCCAAGATATCGCGGGAGGGCTGTACGAGCAGTACTTC,CASSQDIAGGLYEQYF,TRBV4-1,TRBD2,-,TRBJ2-7
TGTGCCAGCAGCCAAGATTTAGGCGGGAGGGCCGGGTATGAGCAGTTCTTC,CASSQDLGGRAGYEQFF,TRBV3-1/TRBV3-2,TRBD2,few,TRBJ2-1
TGTGCCAGCAGCCCGCCTGGGGAGGGCCGGAATGAGCAGTTCTTC,CASSPPGEGRNEQFF,TRBV28,TRBD2,-,TRBJ2-1
TGTGCCAGCAGCCTTTGGGACAGGGGAGACTATGGCTACACCTTC,CASSLWDRGDYGYTF,TRBV3-1/TRBV3-2,TRBD1,-,TRBJ1-2
TGTGCCAGCAGCTTAGCGGCGGGTTTGAATGAAAAACTGTTTTTT,CASSLAAGLNEKLFF,TRBV7-6,-,-,TRBJ1-4
TGTGCCAGCGCGACAGATAGCAATCAGCCCCAGCATTTT,CASATDSNQPQHF,TRBV18,-,few,TRBJ1-5
TGTGCCAGCAGCCAAGATAGAGCGGGAGGGGGTCACACCGGGGAGCTGTTTTTT,CASSQDRAGGGHTGELFF,TRBV4-2,TRBD2,-,TRBJ2-2
TGTGCCAGCAGTTCTATGGGAGGACTAGCGGGAAACGCATACGAGCAGTACTTC,CASSSMGGLAGNAYEQYF,TRBV27,TRBD2,-,TRBJ2-7
TGTGCCAGCAGCGCAGGGGGTGGCTACACCTTC,CASSAGGGYTF,TRBV28,TRBD1,-,TRBJ1-2
TGTGCCAGCAGCCAAATAGATGGTACTGAAGCTTTCTTT,CASSQIDGTEAFF,TRBV3-1/TRBV3-2,-,few,TRBJ1-1
TGCGCCAGCAGTCTGGGAGTTCTTAATGGAAACACCATATATTTT,CASSLGVLNGNTIYF,TRBV4-1,-,many,TRBJ1-3
TGTGCCAGCAGCCCTTTACAGGGCTTCACCTCCTACAATGAGCAGTTCTTC,CASSPLQGFTSYNEQFF,TRBV5-6,-,-,TRBJ2-1
TGTGCCTGCAGCGCTATAGTAGGGACAGGCACAGATACGCAGTATTTT,CACSAIVGTGTDTQYF,TRBV30,TRBD1,-,TRBJ2-3
TGTGCCAGCAGCTTGGGCGGTAATGAAAAACTGTTTTTT,CASSLGGNEKLFF,TRBV5-4,-,-,TRBJ1-4
TGTGCCAGCAGTTATACACAGGGATACACTGAAGCTTTCTTT,CASSYTQGYTEAFF,TRBV6-5,-,few,TRBJ1-1
TGTGCCACCGCAGAGGGTATCGGCACCGGGGAGCTGTTTTTT,CATAEGIGTGELFF,TRBV7-9,-,-,TRBJ2-2
TGTGCCAGCAGTCCACGGGTTCAGCGGACCGGGGAGCTGTTTTTT,CASSPRVQRTGELFF,TRBV2,-,few,TRBJ2-2
TGTGCCAGCAGCCAAAACAGTAACTATGGCTACACCTTC,CASSQNSNYGYTF,TRBV3-1/TRBV3-2,-,-,TRBJ1-2
TGTGCCAGCAGACCCTTGGGACAGGGCTATGGCTACACCTTC,CASRPLGQGYGYTF,TRBV6-5,TRBD1,-,TRBJ1-2
TGCGCCAGCAGCCCGCGTGCAGGGTCTAATGAAAAACTGTTTTTT,CASSPRAGSNEKLFF,TRBV4-1,-,-,TRBJ1-4
TGTGCCAGCAGTTTGTCAGGGGATGGCTACACCTTC,CASSLSGDGYTF,TRBV28,-,once,TRBJ1-2
TGTGCCAGCAGTCTTAGCGGATACACCGGGGAGCTGTTTTTT,CASSLSGYTGELFF,TRBV28,-,-,TRBJ2-2
TGTGCCAGCAGTCTCCTGACCTTCAGGGGAAATTCACCCCTCCACTTT,CASSLLTFRGNSPLHF,TRBV28,-,many,TRBJ1-6
TGTGCCAGCAGTGGGGCCGGGGGAGAGACCCAGTACTTC,CASSGAGGETQYF,TRBV2,-,-,TRBJ2-5
TGTGCCAGCAGCCTCGGGACTAGCGGAGCCGGGGAGCTGTTTTTT,CASSLGTSGAGELFF,TRBV7-3,TRBD2,few,TRBJ2-2
TGTGCCAGCAGCTCGGGAAACAGGGGGCGAAATTCACCCCTCCACTTT,CASSSGNRGRNSPLHF,TRBV5-6,TRBD1,-,TRBJ1-6
TGTGCCAGCAGCGCGACGGGGACAGGGACGTACTATGGCTACACCTTC,CASSATGTGTYYGYTF,TRBV9,TRBD1,few,TRBJ1-2
TGTGCCACCAGGCGGGGGTGGTATGGCTACACCTTC,CATRRGWYGYTF,TRBV15,-,-,TRBJ1-2
TGTGCCAGCAGCTTGTTTGCCTCCGGGGACAATGAGCAGTTCTTC,CASSLFASGDNEQFF,TRBV7-6,-,-,TRBJ2-1
TGCGCCAGCAGCCTCCAGGGTTGGAACACTGAAGCTTTCTTT,CASSLQGWNTEAFF,TRBV5-1,-,-,TRBJ1-1
TGTGCCAGCAGCCGCCCCGGGACAGGGGACACTGAAGCTTTCTTT,CASSRPGTGDTEAFF,TRBV6-6,TRBD1,-,TRBJ1-1
TGCGCCAGCAGTCTGCTAGGACAAGGGAACTCACCCCTCCACTTT,CASSLLGQGNSPLHF,TRBV5-1,-,-,TRBJ1-6
TGCAGCTTCAGGACAGGGGCCCCAGATACGCAGTATTTT,CSFRTGAPDTQYF,TRBV29-1,TRBD1,-,TRBJ2-3
TGTGCCAGCAGCCAACGGGACAGGGGGTATGAAAAACTGTTTTTT,CASSQRDRGYEKLFF,TRBV3-1/TRBV3-2,TRBD1,once,TRBJ1-4
TGTGCCAGCAGCGTAGAGGCAGGCACGAACTATGGCTACACCTTC,CASSVEAGTNYGYTF,TRBV9,-,-,TRBJ1-2
TGCAGCGTGTCTAGCGGGAGTTTCTACGAGCAGTACTTC,CSVSSGSFYEQYF,TRBV29-1,TRBD2,few,TRBJ2-7
TGTGCCAGCAGTGTATCCCCCGGAGTCTATGGCTACACCTTC,CASSVSPGVYGYTF,TRBV28,-,-,TRBJ1-2
TGTGCCAGCAGTTACTCCCAGACTAGCAAGGATGAGCAGTTCTTC,CASSYSQTSKDEQFF,TRBV6-2/TRBV6-3,TRBD2,-,TRBJ2-1
TGTGCCAGCAGTGAACGGGGAGGCGGCTACACCTTC,CASSERGGGYTF,TRBV2,-,-,TRBJ1-2
TGTGCCACCAGCAGAGATCGGACAGGGTCATCCGAGCAGTACTTC,CATSRDRTGSSEQYF,TRBV15,TRBD1,once,TRBJ2-7
TGTGCCAGCAGTCCAGGGGGCTTGGGGAACACTGAAGCTTTCTTT,CASSPGGLGNTEAFF,TRBV11-3,TRBD1,-,TRBJ1-1
TGCAGCGTGGTGACAGATTCGAACACTGAAGCTTTCTTT,CSVVTDSNTEAFF,TRBV29-1,-,-,TRBJ1-1
TGTGCCAGCGGGGGGGAGAACTATGGCTACACCTTC,CASGGENYGYTF,TRBV7-9,-,once,TRBJ1-2
TGCGCCAGCCGAGAGGGAGCGGGCAAAGGCTACACCTTC,CASREGAGKGYTF,TRBV5-1,-,-,TRBJ1-2
TGCGCCAGCAGCCAAGGCGCATCTGGGGCCAACGTCCTGACTTTC,CASSQGASGANVLTF,TRBV4-3,-,-,TRBJ2-6